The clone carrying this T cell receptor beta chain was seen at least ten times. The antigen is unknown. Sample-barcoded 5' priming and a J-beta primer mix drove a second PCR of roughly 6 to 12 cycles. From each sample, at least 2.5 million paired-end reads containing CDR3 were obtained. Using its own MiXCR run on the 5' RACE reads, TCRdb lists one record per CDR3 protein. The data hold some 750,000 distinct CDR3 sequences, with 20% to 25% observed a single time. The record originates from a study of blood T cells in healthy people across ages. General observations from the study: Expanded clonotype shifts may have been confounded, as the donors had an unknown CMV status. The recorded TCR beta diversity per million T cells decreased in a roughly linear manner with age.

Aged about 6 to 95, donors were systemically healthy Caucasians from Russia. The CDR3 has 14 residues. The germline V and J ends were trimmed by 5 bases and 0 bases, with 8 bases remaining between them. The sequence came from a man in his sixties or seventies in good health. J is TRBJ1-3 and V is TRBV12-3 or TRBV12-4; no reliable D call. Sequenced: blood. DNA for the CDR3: TGTGCCAGCAGTCTGGCGAGCTCTGGAAACACCATATATTTT. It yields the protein CASSLASSGNTIYF.